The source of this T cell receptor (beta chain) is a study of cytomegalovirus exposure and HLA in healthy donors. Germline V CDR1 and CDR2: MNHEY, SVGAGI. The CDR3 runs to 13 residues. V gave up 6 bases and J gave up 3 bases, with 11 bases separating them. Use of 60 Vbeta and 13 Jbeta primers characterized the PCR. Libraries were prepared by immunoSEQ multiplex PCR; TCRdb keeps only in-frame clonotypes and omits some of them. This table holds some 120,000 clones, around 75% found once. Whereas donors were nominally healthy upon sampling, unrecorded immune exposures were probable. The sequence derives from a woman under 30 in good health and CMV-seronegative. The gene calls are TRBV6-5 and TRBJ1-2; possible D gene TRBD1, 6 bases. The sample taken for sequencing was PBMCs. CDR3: CASSSGVDYGYTF. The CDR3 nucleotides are TGTGCCAGCAGCTCAGGGGTGGACTATGGCTACACCTTC.